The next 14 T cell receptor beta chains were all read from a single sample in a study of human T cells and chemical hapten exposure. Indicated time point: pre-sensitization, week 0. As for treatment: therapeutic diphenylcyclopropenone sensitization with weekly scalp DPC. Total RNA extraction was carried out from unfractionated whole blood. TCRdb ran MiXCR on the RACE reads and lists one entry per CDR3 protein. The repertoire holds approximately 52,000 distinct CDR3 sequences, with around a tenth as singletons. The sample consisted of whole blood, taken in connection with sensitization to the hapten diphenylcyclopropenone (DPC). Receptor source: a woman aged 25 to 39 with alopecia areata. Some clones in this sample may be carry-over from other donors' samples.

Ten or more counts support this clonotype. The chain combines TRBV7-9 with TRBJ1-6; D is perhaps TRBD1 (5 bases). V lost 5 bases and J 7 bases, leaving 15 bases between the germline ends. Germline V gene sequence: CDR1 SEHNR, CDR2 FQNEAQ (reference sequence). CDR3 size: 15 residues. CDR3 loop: CASSRPTRGNSPLHF. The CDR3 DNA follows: TGTGCCAGCAGCCGCCCTACACGGGGCAATTCACCCCTCCACTTT.

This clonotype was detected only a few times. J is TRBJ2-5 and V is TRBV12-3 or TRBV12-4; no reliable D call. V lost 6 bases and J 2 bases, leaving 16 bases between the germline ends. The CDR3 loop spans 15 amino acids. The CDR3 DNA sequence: TGTGCCAGCAGCCGCTACGAAGGCCTTCAAGAGACCCAGTACTTC. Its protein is CASSRYEGLQETQYF.

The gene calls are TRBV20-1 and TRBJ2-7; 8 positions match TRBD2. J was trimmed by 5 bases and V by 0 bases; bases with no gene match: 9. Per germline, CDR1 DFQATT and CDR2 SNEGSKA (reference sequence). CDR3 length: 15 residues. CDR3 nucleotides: TGCAGTGCTAGAGATCTCGGGGGGGGGCCTCACGAGCAGTACTTC. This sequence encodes CSARDLGGGPHEQYF.

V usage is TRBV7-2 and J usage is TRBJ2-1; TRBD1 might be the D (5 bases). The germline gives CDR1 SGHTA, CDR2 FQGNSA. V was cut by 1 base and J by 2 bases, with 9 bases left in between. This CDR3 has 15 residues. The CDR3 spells CASSLGQGPYNEQFF. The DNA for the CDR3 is TGTGCCAGCAGCTTAGGGCAGGGTCCCTACAATGAGCAGTTCTTC.

CDR3 coding DNA: TGTGCCAGCAGCCGTCTGCGACAAGGACGGAAAGAGACCCAGTACTTC. Translating gives CASSRLRQGRKETQYF. The V and J genes are TRBV5-4 and TRBJ2-5, with D unresolved. V lost 4 bases to trimming and J lost 3 bases, with 19 bases between them. This CDR3 contains 16 residues. The germline V gene encodes CDR1 SGHNT and CDR2 YYREEE (reference sequence).

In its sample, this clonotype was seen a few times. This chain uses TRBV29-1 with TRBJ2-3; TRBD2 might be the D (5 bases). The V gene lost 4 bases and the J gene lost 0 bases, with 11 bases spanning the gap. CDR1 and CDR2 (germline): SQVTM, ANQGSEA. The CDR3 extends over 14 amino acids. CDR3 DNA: TGCAGCGTTGGGTCGGAGGCTAGCACAGATACGCAGTATTTT. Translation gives CSVGSEASTDTQYF.

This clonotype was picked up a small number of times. Written as DNA, the CDR3 is TGTGCCAGCAGCTTACTCAACCTAGGCACAGATACGCAGTATTTT. Amino acids: CASSLLNLGTDTQYF. The rearrangement joins TRBV7-9 to TRBJ2-3; D unclear. With 2 bases removed from V and 1 base from J, the gap between germline ends came to 10 bases. The CDR3 runs 15 residues. The V gene's germline CDR1 is SEHNR and CDR2 FQNEAQ (reference sequence).

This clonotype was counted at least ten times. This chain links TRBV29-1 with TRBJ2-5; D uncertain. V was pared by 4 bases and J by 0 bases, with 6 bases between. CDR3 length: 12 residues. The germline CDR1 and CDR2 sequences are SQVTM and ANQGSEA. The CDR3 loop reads CSVGAYQETQYF. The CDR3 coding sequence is TGCAGCGTTGGGGCATACCAAGAGACCCAGTACTTC.

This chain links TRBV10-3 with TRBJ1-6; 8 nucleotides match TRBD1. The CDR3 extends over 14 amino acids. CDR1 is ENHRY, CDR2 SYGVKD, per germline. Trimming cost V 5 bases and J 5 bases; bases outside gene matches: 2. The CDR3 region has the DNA TGTGCCATCAGTCCGGGACAGGATAATTCACCCCTCCACTTT. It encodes CAISPGQDNSPLHF.

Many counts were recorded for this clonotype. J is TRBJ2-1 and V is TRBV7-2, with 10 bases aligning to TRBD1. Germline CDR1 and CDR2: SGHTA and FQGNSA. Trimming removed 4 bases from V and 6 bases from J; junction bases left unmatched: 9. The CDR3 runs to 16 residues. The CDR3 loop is CASSSDRDRGGNEQFF. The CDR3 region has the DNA TGTGCCAGCAGCTCCGACCGGGACAGGGGCGGCAATGAGCAGTTCTTC.

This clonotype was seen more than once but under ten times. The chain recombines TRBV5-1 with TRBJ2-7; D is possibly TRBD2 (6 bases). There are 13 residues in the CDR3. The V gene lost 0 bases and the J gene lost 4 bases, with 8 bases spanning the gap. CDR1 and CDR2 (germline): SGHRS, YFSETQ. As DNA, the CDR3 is TGCGCCAGCAGCTTGGCCGCGGGGTACGAGCAGTACTTC. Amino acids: CASSLAAGYEQYF.

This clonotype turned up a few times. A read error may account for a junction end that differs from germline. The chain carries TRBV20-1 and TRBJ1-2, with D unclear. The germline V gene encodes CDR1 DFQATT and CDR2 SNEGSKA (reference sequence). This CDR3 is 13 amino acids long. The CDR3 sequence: CSASSRVDPGDTF. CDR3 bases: TGCAGTGCTAGCTCGCGGGTTGACCCTGGCGACACCTTC.

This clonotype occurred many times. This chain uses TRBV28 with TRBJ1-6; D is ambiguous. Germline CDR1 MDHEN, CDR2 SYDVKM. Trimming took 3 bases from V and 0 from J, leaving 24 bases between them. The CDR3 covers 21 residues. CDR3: CASSFFMVGVGSSSYNSPLHF. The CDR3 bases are TGTGCCAGCAGTTTCTTCATGGTTGGAGTTGGGTCCAGCTCCTATAATTCACCCCTCCACTTT.

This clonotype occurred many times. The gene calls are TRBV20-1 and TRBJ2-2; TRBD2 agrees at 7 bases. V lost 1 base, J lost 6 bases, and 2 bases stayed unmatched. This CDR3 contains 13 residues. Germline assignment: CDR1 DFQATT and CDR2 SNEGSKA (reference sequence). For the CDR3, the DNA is TGCAGTGCTAGAGCGGGGGGTTCCGGGGAGCTGTTTTTT. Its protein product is CSARAGGSGELFF.